The source of this TCR beta chain is a study of blood T cell repertoires in COVID-19. Study in general: Acute and convalescent COVID-19 specimens originated in the United States, Italy and Spain. PBMCs, B-cell-depleted T cells, or T cells provided the cDNA or gDNA that made up the material.

In the source study's methods: Scientists estimated how many nucleated cells there were by amplifying reference gene primers. TCRdb keeps only in-frame clones here, not all; method: immunoSEQ multiplex PCR. That table furnishes V, J and clone size, whereas the DNA furnished D and trimming. Here the sample spans around 60,000 clones, more than 80% being singletons. CDR3 length: 24 amino acids. Germline V gene data show CDR1 as SGDLS and CDR2 as YYNGEE. V dropped 3 bases and J dropped 0; count of bases not matched to a gene: 27. Sequencing was performed on peripheral blood. The chain is built from TRBV9 and TRBJ1-5, with TRBD1 matching over 10 bases. The TCR sequence derives from a human donor with active COVID-19. The donor label of this sample is uncertain. The CDR3 region has the DNA TGTGCCAGCAGCGGCCGGGACAGGGGTGGCCGGTGTAAAGTAGCGTCCTATAGCAATCAGCCCCAGCATTTT. Protein: CASSGRDRGGRCKVASYSNQPQHF. Looking up the rest from reference TRBV9 and TRBJ1-5 gives the full variable domain: DSGVTQTPKHLITATGQRVTLRCSPRSGDLSVYWYQQSLDQGLQFLIQYYNGEERAKGNILERFSAQQFPDLHSELNLSSLELGDSALYFCASSGRDRGGRCKVASYSNQPQHFGDGTRLSIL.